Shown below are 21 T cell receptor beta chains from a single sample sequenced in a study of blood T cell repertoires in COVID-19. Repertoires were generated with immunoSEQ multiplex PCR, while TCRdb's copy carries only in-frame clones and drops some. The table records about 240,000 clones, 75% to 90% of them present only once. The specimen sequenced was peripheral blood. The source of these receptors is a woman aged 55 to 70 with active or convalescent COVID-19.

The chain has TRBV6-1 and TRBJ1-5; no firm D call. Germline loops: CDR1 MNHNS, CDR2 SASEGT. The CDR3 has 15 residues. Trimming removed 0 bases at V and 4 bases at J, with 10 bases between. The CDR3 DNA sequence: TGTGCCAGCAGTGAAGCTTGGGCAACTAATCAGCCCCAGCATTTT. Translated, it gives CASSEAWATNQPQHF.

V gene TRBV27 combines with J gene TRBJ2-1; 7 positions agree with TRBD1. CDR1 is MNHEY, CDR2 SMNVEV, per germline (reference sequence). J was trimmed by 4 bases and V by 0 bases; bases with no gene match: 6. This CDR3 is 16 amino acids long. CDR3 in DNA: TGTGCCAGCAGTTTATCGATAGGGACAGAGTACAATGAGCAGTTCTTC. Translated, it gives CASSLSIGTEYNEQFF.

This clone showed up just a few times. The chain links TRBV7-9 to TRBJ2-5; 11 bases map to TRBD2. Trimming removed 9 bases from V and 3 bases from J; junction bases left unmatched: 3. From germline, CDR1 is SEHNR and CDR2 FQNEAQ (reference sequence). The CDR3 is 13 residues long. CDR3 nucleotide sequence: TGTGCCAGTAGGGGACTAGCGGAAGAGACCCAGTACTTC. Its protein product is CASRGLAEETQYF.

The DNA of the CDR3 is TGCGCCAGCAGCCAAGACCCTATAGGGGTTACCTATGGCTACACCTTC. This translates into CASSQDPIGVTYGYTF. This chain links TRBV4-1 with TRBJ1-2; a weak D match, TRBD1 (5 bases). The CDR3 is made up of 16 amino acids. CDR1 and CDR2 (germline): MGHRA, YSYEKL. Trimming removed 0 bases from V and 4 bases from J, with 15 bases in between.

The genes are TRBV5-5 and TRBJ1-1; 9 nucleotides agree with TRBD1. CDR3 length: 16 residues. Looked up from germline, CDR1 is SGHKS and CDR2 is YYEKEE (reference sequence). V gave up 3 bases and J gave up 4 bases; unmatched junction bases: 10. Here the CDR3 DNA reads TGTGCCAGCAGCTCGGACAGGGGTCTGGTTACCACTGAAGCTTTCTTT. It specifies CASSSDRGLVTTEAFF.

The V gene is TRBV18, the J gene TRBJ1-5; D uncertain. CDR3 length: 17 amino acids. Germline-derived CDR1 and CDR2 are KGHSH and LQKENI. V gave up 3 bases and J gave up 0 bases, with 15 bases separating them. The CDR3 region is CASSPSGRAASNQPQHF. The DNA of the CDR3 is TGTGCCAGCTCACCGAGTGGGAGGGCTGCTAGCAATCAGCCCCAGCATTTT.

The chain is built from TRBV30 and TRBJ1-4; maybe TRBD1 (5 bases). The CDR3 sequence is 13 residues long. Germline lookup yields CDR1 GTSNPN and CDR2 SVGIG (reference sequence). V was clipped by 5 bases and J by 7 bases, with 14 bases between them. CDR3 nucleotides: TGTGCCTGGTCCTCGACAGTACCTGAAAAACTGTTTTTT. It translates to CAWSSTVPEKLFF.

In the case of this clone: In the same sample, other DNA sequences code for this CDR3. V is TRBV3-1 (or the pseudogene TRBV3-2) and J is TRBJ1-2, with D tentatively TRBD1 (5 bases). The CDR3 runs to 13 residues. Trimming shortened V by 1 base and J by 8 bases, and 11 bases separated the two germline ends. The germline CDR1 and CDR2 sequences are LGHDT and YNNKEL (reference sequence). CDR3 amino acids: CASSQGQGGGYTF. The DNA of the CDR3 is TGTGCCAGCAGCCAAGGTCAGGGAGGGGGCTACACCTTC.

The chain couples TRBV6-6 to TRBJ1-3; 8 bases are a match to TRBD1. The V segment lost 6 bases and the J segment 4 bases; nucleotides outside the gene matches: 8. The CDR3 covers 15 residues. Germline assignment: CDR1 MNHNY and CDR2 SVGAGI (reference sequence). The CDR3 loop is CASSSPRTGGNTIYF. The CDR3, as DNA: TGTGCCAGCAGCTCTCCCCGGACAGGGGGAAACACCATATATTTT.

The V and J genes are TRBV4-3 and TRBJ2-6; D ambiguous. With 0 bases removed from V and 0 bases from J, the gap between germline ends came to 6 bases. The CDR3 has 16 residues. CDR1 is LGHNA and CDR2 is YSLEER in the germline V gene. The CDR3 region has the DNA TGCGCCAGCAGCCAAGATACGGGCTCTGGGGCCAACGTCCTGACTTTC. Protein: CASSQDTGSGANVLTF.

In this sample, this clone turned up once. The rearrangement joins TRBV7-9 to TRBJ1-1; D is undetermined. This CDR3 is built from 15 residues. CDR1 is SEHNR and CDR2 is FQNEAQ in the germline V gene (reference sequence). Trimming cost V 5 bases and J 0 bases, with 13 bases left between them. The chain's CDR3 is CASSPKERLNTEAFF. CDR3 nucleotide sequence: TGTGCCAGCAGCCCTAAGGAGCGGCTGAACACTGAAGCTTTCTTT.

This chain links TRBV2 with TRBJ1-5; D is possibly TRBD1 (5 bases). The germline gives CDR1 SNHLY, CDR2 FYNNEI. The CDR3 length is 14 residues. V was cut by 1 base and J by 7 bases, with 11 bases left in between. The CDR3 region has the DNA TGTGCCAGCAGTGAAGTCCAGGGATGGCAGCCCCAGCATTTT. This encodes CASSEVQGWQPQHF.

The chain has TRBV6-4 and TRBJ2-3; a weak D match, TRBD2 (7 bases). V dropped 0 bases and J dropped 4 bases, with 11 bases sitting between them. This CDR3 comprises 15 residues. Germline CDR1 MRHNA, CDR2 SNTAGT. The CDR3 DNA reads TGTGCCAGCAGTGACTCCGGGGGGCGCCCAGATACGCAGTATTTT. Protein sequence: CASSDSGGRPDTQYF.

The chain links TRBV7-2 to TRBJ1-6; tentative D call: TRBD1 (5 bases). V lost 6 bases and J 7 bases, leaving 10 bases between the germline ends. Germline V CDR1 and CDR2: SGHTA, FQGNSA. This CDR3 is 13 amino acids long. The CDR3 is CASSHPGNSPLHF. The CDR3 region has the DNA TGTGCCAGCAGTCACCCAGGGAATTCACCCCTCCACTTT. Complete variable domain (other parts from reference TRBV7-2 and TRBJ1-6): GAGVSQSPSNKVTEKGKDVELRCDPISGHTALYWYRQSLGQGLEFLIYFQGNSAPDKSGLPSDRFSAERTGGSVSTLTIQRTQQEDSAVYLCASSHPGNSPLHFGNGTRLTVT.

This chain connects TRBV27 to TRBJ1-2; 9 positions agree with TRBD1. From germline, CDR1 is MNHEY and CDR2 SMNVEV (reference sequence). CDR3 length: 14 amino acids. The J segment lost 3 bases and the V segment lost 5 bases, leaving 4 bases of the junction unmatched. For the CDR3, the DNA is TGTGCCAGCAGTAGGTGGACAGGGGACTATGGCTACACCTTC. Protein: CASSRWTGDYGYTF.

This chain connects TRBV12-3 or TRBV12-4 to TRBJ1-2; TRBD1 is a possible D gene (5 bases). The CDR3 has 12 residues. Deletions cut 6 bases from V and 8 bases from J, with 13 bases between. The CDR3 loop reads CASSPREYGYTF. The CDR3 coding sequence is TGTGCCAGCAGCCCCAGGGAATACGGCTACACCTTC.

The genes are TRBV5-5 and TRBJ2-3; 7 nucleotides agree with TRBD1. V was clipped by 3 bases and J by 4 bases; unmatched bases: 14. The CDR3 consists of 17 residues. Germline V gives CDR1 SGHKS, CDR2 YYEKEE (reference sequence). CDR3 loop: CASSYQTGVGLPDTQYF. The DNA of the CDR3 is TGTGCCAGCAGCTACCAAACAGGGGTTGGTCTCCCAGATACGCAGTATTTT.

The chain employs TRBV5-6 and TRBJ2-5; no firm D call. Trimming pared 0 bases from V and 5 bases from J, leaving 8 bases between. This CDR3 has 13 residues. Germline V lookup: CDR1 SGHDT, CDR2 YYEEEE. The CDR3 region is CASSLVAVETQYF. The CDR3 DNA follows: TGTGCCAGCAGCTTGGTGGCCGTCGAGACCCAGTACTTC. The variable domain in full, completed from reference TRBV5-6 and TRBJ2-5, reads DAGVTQSPTHLIKTRGQQVTLRCSPKSGHDTVSWYQQALGQGPQFIFQYYEEEERQRGNFPDRFSGHQFPNYSSELNVNALLLGDSALYLCASSLVAVETQYFGPGTRLLVL.

CDR3 nucleotide sequence: TGCGCCAGCAGCCGAACAGACAGGGGAACCTACAATGAGCAGTTCTTC. Translation: CASSRTDRGTYNEQFF. J is TRBJ2-1 and V is TRBV4-1; 8 bases fit TRBD1. This CDR3 is built from 16 residues. Germline lookup yields CDR1 MGHRA and CDR2 YSYEKL. V shed 4 bases, J shed 2 bases, and the junction held 7 bases outside the gene matches.

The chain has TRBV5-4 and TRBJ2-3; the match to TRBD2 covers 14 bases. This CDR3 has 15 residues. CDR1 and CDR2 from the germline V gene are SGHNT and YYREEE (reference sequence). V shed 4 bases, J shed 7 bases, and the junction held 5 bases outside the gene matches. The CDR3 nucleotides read TGTGCCAGCAGCCCAGGGACTAGCGGGGGTAATACGCAGTATTTT. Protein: CASSPGTSGGNTQYF.

DNA of the CDR3: TGTGCCAGCAGCTTAAGCGGACAGCAAGAGACCCAGTACTTC. Protein sequence: CASSLSGQQETQYF. This sequence joins TRBV7-9 and TRBJ2-5, with D possibly TRBD1 on 6 matching bases. Trimming shortened V by 2 bases and J by 2 bases, and 9 bases separated the two germline ends. CDR1 is SEHNR, CDR2 FQNEAQ, per germline (reference sequence). The CDR3 spans 14 residues.